The 30 T cell receptor beta chains listed next were all sequenced from one sample in a study of neurological immune-mediated disorders. Regarding time point: longitudinal time-point 1 (baseline). Each CDR3 protein is one row after TCRdb ran MiXCR on the 5' RACE reads. The table shows tens of thousands of distinct CDR3 sequences, with about 10% occurring only once. Source material: PBMCs. Every receptor here comes from a male donor with HTLV-1-associated myelopathy (HAM/TSP).

This clonotype was detected many times. The chain uses TRBV7-9 and TRBJ2-3; 7 bases are shared with TRBD1. CDR1 and CDR2 from the germline V gene are SEHNR and FQNEAQ (reference sequence). The J segment lost 2 bases and the V segment lost 5 bases, leaving 7 bases of the junction unmatched. The CDR3 covers 15 residues. This CDR3 is CASSHVGQDTDTQYF. CDR3 bases: TGTGCCAGCAGCCACGTAGGACAGGACACAGATACGCAGTATTTT. Together with reference TRBV7-9 and TRBJ2-3, the CDR3 gives the full variable domain: DTGVSQNPRHKITKRGQNVTFRCDPISEHNRLYWYRQTLGQGPEFLTYFQNEAQLEKSRLLSDRFSAERPKGSFSTLEIQRTEQGDSAMYLCASSHVGQDTDTQYFGPGTRLTVL.

On this clonotype: This may arise from a read error, as a much more abundant clone is one base away. This chain connects TRBV5-1 to TRBJ2-3; 10 bases map to TRBD1. This CDR3 spans 15 amino acids. Germline CDR1 is SGHRS and CDR2 is YFSETQ. CDR3 in amino acids: CTSGLGQGEMDTQYF. The CDR3 nucleotides are TGCACCAGCGGACTAGGACAGGGGGAAATGGATACGCAGTATTTT.

This clonotype was detected ten times or more. The chain has TRBV5-5 and TRBJ2-5; D is perhaps TRBD1 or TRBD2 (5 bases each). V lost 4 bases and J lost 4, with 14 bases in between. The germline V gene has CDR1 SGHKS and CDR2 YYEKEE (reference sequence). This CDR3 contains 14 residues. The CDR3 protein is CASSGTTVGETQYF. Written as DNA, the CDR3 is TGTGCCAGCAGCGGGACGACAGTCGGAGAGACCCAGTACTTC. Complete variable domain (other parts from reference TRBV5-5 and TRBJ2-5): DAGVTQSPTHLIKTRGQQVTLRCSPISGHKSVSWYQQVLGQGPQFIFQYYEKEERGRGNFPDRFSARQFPNYSSELNVNALLLGDSALYLCASSGTTVGETQYFGPGTRLLVL.

At least ten counts were recorded for this clonotype. This chain's CDR3 is CASLPNRGDTQYF. In DNA, the CDR3 is TGTGCGAGCTTACCAAACCGGGGAGATACGCAGTATTTT. This chain connects TRBV7-9 to TRBJ2-3; a possible D gene is TRBD2 (5 bases). The V gene's germline CDR1 is SEHNR and CDR2 FQNEAQ (reference sequence). The CDR3 covers 13 residues.

This clonotype was recorded at least ten times. The CDR3 loop is CSVRDSSYEQYF. In nucleotides, the CDR3 is TGCAGCGTTCGGGACAGCTCCTACGAGCAGTACTTC. The genes are TRBV29-1 and TRBJ2-7; 7 nucleotides agree with TRBD1. The length of the CDR3 is 12 residues. Germline trimming cut 5 bases from V and 0 bases from J; bases unmatched to any gene: 1. Per germline, CDR1 SQVTM and CDR2 ANQGSEA.

This clonotype occurred many times. This chain links TRBV20-1 with TRBJ1-2; TRBD1 matches at 7 bases. J gave up 6 bases and V 7 bases, and 5 bases lay outside the gene matches. Germline CDR1 and CDR2: DFQATT and SNEGSKA (reference sequence). The CDR3 loop spans 11 amino acids. The CDR3, as DNA: TGCAGTGTAGGGGGCACGGATGGCTACACCTTC. Residues: CSVGGTDGYTF.

This clonotype was detected ten times or more. The genes are TRBV5-1 and TRBJ2-6; the D is unclear. This CDR3 is 16 amino acids long. Per germline, CDR1 SGHRS and CDR2 YFSETQ. V was cut by 5 bases and J by 0 bases, with 12 bases left in between. CDR3 sequence reads: CASRTQVVSGANVLTF. CDR3 DNA sequence: TGCGCCAGCAGAACCCAGGTAGTCTCTGGGGCCAACGTCCTGACTTTC.

This clonotype was detected many times. The chain is built from TRBV19 and TRBJ2-5, with D perhaps matching TRBD2 (5 bases). This CDR3 spans 14 amino acids. The V and J ends lost 1 base and 3 bases respectively, with 9 bases between them. Looked up from germline, CDR1 is LNHDA and CDR2 is SQIVND (reference sequence). The CDR3 reads CASSIAGGEETQYF. The CDR3 coding sequence is TGTGCCAGTAGTATAGCAGGAGGAGAAGAGACCCAGTACTTC.

This clonotype was recorded at least ten times. V and J are TRBV24-1 and TRBJ2-7; D is possibly TRBD1 (7 bases). Per germline, CDR1 KGHDR and CDR2 SFDVKD. This CDR3 is built from 14 residues. Trimming took 4 bases from V and 9 from J, leaving 18 bases between them. The DNA of the CDR3 is TGTGCCACCAGTGACGCCGGACAGGAGGGCGTGCAGTACTTC. It specifies CATSDAGQEGVQYF.

The chain couples TRBV6-1 to TRBJ2-7; perhaps TRBD1 as D (6 bases). This CDR3 contains 13 residues. The ends were cut back, 10 bases at V and 1 base at J, with 14 bases in the middle. Germline lookup yields CDR1 MNHNS and CDR2 SASEGT. The CDR3 nucleotides read TGTGCCATCAACCATGGACAGTCCTACGAGCAGTACTTC. Residues: CAINHGQSYEQYF.

The sample holds many counts of this clonotype. This sequence joins TRBV4-3 and TRBJ1-6; the match to TRBD1 covers 7 bases. The V segment lost 0 bases and the J segment 1 base; nucleotides outside the gene matches: 3. CDR1 is LGHNA and CDR2 is YSLEER in the germline V gene. The CDR3 covers 17 residues. The CDR3 DNA follows: TGCGCCAGCAGCCAAGACGGACAGGCATCCTATAATTCACCCCTCCACTTT. As protein: CASSQDGQASYNSPLHF.

This clonotype was counted ten times or more. V gene TRBV27 combines with J gene TRBJ1-2, with a tentative D call TRBD1 (5 bases). Germline lookup yields CDR1 MNHEY and CDR2 SMNVEV (reference sequence). The CDR3 is 12 residues long. Trimming removed 6 bases from V and 5 bases from J, with 10 bases in between. Here the CDR3 DNA reads TGTGCCAGCAGGACCCCAGGGTATGGCTACACCTTC. The encoded protein is CASRTPGYGYTF.

This clonotype was observed many times. The chain combines TRBV7-2 with TRBJ1-3; no clear D gene. The germline V gene has CDR1 SGHTA and CDR2 FQGNSA. This CDR3 has 16 residues. V lost 5 bases and J 0 bases, leaving 14 bases between the germline ends. The CDR3 reads CASSRGTGLSGNTIYF. The CDR3 region has the DNA TGTGCCAGCAGCCGGGGTACGGGTCTCTCTGGAAACACCATATATTTT.

This clonotype was seen a few times. The CDR3 spells CSAAGQGNTEAFF. CDR3 in DNA: TGCAGTGCCGCGGGACAGGGGAACACTGAAGCTTTCTTT. This chain connects TRBV20-1 to TRBJ1-1, with 9 bases fitting TRBD1. Germline CDR1 DFQATT, CDR2 SNEGSKA (reference sequence). The junction had 3 bases not matched to a gene; V was cut back by 6 bases and J by 1 base. This CDR3 has 13 amino acids.

This clonotype was observed at least ten times. V usage is TRBV6-2 or TRBV6-3 and J usage is TRBJ2-7; TRBD1 might be the D (5 bases). The germline V and J ends were trimmed by 6 bases and 3 bases, with 12 bases remaining between them. The germline CDR1 and CDR2 sequences are MNHEY and SVGEGT. The CDR3 loop spans 13 amino acids. The CDR3 here is CASSRQKFYEQYF. Written as DNA, the CDR3 is TGTGCCAGCAGCAGACAGAAGTTCTACGAGCAGTACTTC.

This clonotype showed up many times. The chain recombines TRBV6-2 or TRBV6-3 with TRBJ1-1; D uncertain. CDR1 MNHEY and CDR2 SVGEGT come from the germline V gene. The ends were cut back, 3 bases at V and 10 bases at J, with 15 bases in the middle. The CDR3 contains 13 residues. CDR3 DNA sequence: TGTGCCAGCAGTTATTTTGACAAAGGAGCAGCTTTCTTT. Amino acids: CASSYFDKGAAFF.

This clonotype has ten or more counts. The genes are TRBV20-1 and TRBJ2-3; possibly TRBD2 for D (6 bases). Germline V lookup: CDR1 DFQATT, CDR2 SNEGSKA (reference sequence). CDR3 length equals 16 residues. Here the CDR3 DNA reads TGCAGCGAAAGGTCCCCCGGAGGGTTGGGCACAGATACGCAGTATTTT. Its translation is CSERSPGGLGTDTQYF.

The rearrangement uses TRBV5-1 and TRBJ1-2; possible D gene TRBD1, 5 bases. This CDR3 has 17 amino acids. The V and J ends lost 4 bases and 0 bases respectively, with 19 bases between them. Looked up from germline, CDR1 is SGHRS and CDR2 is YFSETQ. For the CDR3, the DNA is TGCGCCAGCAGCATATCATCATCACAGGCTCCTAACTATGGCTACACCTTC. It translates to CASSISSSQAPNYGYTF.

This clonotype was detected ten times or more. The gene calls are TRBV28 and TRBJ1-2; the match to TRBD1 covers 9 bases. After removal of 5 bases from V and 8 bases from J, the junction contained 6 bases not matched to a gene. CDR1 is MDHEN and CDR2 is SYDVKM in the germline V gene. The CDR3 covers 13 residues. The CDR3 DNA reads TGTGCCAGCAGTCCACAGGGGGCTCAAGGCTACACCTTC. Protein sequence: CASSPQGAQGYTF.

This clonotype occurred a few times. The genes are TRBV6-1 and TRBJ2-1; D possibly matches TRBD1 or TRBD2 (6 bases each). The CDR3 is 15 residues long. The germline V gene has CDR1 MNHNS and CDR2 SASEGT. V was cut by 7 bases and J by 4 bases, with 17 bases left in between. CDR3 region: CASKRDGGPYNEQFF. CDR3 nucleotide sequence: TGTGCCAGCAAACGCGACGGGGGCCCATACAATGAGCAGTTCTTC.

This clonotype was recorded many times. The chain couples TRBV20-1 to TRBJ2-6, with D possibly being TRBD1 (6 bases). Germline V gene lookup returns CDR1 DFQATT and CDR2 SNEGSKA (reference sequence). The ends were cut back, 3 bases at V and 2 bases at J, with 20 bases in the middle. The CDR3 runs to 18 residues. The DNA for the CDR3 is TGCAGTGCTAGCGAGACCCACAGGGACCGCGCTGGGGCCAACGTCCTGACTTTC. Translation: CSASETHRDRAGANVLTF.

This clonotype was found many times. The CDR3 here is CATSRDTDTQYF. The CDR3, as DNA: TGTGCCACCAGCAGAGATACAGATACGCAGTATTTT. The rearrangement joins TRBV15 to TRBJ2-3; D uncertain. Germline V CDR1 and CDR2: LNHNV, YYDKDF (reference sequence). The CDR3 totals 12 residues. V was shortened by 0 bases and J by 3 bases, with 1 base between the two germline ends.

This clonotype was seen ten or more times. The chain is built from TRBV12-3 or TRBV12-4 and TRBJ1-3; 9 bases match TRBD1. The CDR3 runs to 17 residues. V was clipped by 3 bases and J by 1 base; unmatched bases: 7. The CDR3, as DNA: TGTGCCAGCAGTTTCAGACCCGGGACAGGGTCTGGAAACACCATATATTTT. Residues: CASSFRPGTGSGNTIYF.

This clonotype has at least ten counts. The chain links TRBV10-3 to TRBJ2-6; the match to TRBD2 covers 7 bases. V lost 0 bases, J lost 0 bases, and 5 bases stayed unmatched. The CDR3 runs to 18 residues. Germline V gene sequence: CDR1 ENHRY, CDR2 SYGVKD. Here the CDR3 DNA reads TGTGCCATCAGTGAGTCCGGGGGGAGGAACTCTGGGGCCAACGTCCTGACTTTC. Residues: CAISESGGRNSGANVLTF.

This clonotype was counted many times. The gene calls are TRBV9 and TRBJ2-6; 9 positions match TRBD1. The germline V gene encodes CDR1 SGDLS and CDR2 YYNGEE. V lost 3 bases and J lost 2; bases outside the gene matches: 6. This CDR3 spans 17 amino acids. CDR3 nucleotide sequence: TGTGCCAGCAGCGGACAGACAGGGGGGGCTGGGGCCAACGTCCTGACTTTC. Translating it yields CASSGQTGGAGANVLTF.

This clonotype has a handful of counts. This chain links TRBV6-4 with TRBJ1-1, with TRBD1 as a possible D gene (6 bases). V lost 6 bases to trimming and J lost 12 bases, with 11 bases between them. Per the germline V gene, CDR1 is MRHNA and CDR2 is SNTAGT. The CDR3 covers 10 residues. The CDR3 bases are TGTGCCAGCAGCAGGACAGTTTCTTTCTTT. Its protein is CASSRTVSFF.

At least ten counts were recorded for this clonotype. The chain recombines TRBV3-1 with TRBJ1-1; 8 bases are a match to TRBD1. Trimming took 2 bases from V and 5 from J; bases not matched to a gene: 10. The CDR3 covers 16 residues. Germline loops: CDR1 LGHDT, CDR2 YNNKEL (reference sequence). CDR3 bases: TGTGCCAGCAGCCAACTTAGGACAGGGAAAAGAACTGAAGCTTTCTTT. Amino acids: CASSQLRTGKRTEAFF.

This clonotype was seen ten or more times. CDR3 DNA: TGCGCCAGCTCCCCCCCAAACGGGAACACTGAAGCTTTCTTT. Translation: CASSPPNGNTEAFF. The chain uses TRBV5-1 and TRBJ1-1; no clear D. Per germline, CDR1 SGHRS and CDR2 YFSETQ. Trimming removed 7 bases from V and 1 base from J, with 14 bases in between. This CDR3 comprises 14 residues.

This clonotype was detected many times. The rearrangement links TRBV28 to TRBJ2-1; 10 bases fit TRBD2. Losses at the gene ends were 4 bases for V and 8 bases for J; bases not matched to a gene: 14. The germline V gene encodes CDR1 MDHEN and CDR2 SYDVKM. This CDR3 region has 17 residues. The CDR3 nucleotides are TGTGCCAGCAGTTCCTCTCCCGGGACTAGCGCAATCCATGAGCAGTTCTTC. This sequence encodes CASSSSPGTSAIHEQFF.

The table lists this clonotype with many counts. The chain combines TRBV7-2 with TRBJ2-2; TRBD1 might be the D (5 bases). From germline, CDR1 is SGHTA and CDR2 FQGNSA. Deletions cut 1 base from V and 4 bases from J, with 10 bases between. The CDR3 is 15 amino acids. CDR3 residues: CASSLESGLTGELFF. The CDR3 DNA sequence: TGTGCCAGCAGCTTAGAGTCAGGGCTCACCGGGGAGCTGTTTTTT.